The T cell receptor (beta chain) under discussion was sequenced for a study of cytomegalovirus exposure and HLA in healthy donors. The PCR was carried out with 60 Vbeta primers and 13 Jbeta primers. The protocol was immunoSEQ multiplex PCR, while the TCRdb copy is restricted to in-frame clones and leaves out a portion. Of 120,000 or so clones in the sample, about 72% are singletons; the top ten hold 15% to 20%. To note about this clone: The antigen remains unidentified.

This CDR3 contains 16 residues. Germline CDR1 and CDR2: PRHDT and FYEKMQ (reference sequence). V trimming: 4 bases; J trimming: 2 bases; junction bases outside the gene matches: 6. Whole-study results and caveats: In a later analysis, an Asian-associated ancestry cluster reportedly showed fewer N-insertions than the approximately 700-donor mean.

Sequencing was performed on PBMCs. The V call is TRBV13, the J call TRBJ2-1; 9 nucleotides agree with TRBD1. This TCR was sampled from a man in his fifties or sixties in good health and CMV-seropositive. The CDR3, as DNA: TGTGCCAGCAGCTCAGCCGGGACAGGGACCTACAATGAGCAGTTCTTC. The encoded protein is CASSSAGTGTYNEQFF.